This TCR beta chain was retrieved from a study of blood T cell repertoires in COVID-19. The protocol was immunoSEQ multiplex PCR, while the TCRdb copy is restricted to in-frame clones and leaves out a portion. The sample has more than 200,000 clones; around 90% are singletons. Germline-derived CDR1 and CDR2 are MNHEY and SMNVEV (reference sequence). Between the trimmed V and J ends, which lost 8 bases and 1 base, there was a span of 5 bases. The CDR3 totals 11 residues. The receptor was isolated from an older woman with COVID-19, enrolled during active disease. The gene calls are TRBV27 and TRBJ1-1; D is unclear. Sequencing was done on a sample of peripheral blood. CDR3 amino acids: CASGRNTEAFF. The CDR3 DNA reads as TGTGCCAGCGGCCGGAACACTGAAGCTTTCTTT.